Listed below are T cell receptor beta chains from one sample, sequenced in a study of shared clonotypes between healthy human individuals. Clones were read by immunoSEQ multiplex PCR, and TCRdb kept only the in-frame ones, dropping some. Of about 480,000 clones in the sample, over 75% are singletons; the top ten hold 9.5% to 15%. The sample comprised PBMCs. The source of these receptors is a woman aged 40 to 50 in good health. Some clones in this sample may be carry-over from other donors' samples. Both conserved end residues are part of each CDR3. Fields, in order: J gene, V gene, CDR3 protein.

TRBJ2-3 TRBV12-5 CASAIDRAADTQYF
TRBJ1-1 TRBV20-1 CSAGRDTEAFF
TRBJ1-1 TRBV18 CASSPGQLNTEAFF
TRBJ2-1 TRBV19 CASSIRAGAYNEQFF
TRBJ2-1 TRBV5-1 CASSLRRTYNEQFF
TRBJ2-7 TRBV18 CASSPGTLDEQYF
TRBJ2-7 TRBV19 CATTSIGGEGEQYF
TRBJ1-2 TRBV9 CASSSSTNYYGYTF
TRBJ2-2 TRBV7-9 CASSMTGTRSTGELFF
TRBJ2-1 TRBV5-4 CASSLGTGRGNEQFF
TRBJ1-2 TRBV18 CASSPFRDYGYTF
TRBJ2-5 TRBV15 CATSIQNGGRETQYF
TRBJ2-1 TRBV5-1 CASSSDGQNEQFF
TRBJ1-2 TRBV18 CASSPYPGQGLYGYTF
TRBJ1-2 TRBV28 CASRPTRGYTF
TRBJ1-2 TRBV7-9 CASSPVSGYTF
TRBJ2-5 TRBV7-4 CASSLDRSETQYF
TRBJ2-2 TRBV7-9 CASSLKPGELFF
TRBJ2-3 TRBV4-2 CASSQSGDTQYF
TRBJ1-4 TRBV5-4 CASSLEYNGEKLFF
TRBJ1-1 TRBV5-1 CASSLDQHEAFF
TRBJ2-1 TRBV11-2 CASSLRSPGDEQFF
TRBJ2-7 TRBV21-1 CASNRDRGNEQYF
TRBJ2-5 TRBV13 CASSLAGGQAGMTQYF
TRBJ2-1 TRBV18 CASSPAGVNEQFF
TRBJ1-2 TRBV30 CAWSALGGLGYTF
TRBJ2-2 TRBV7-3 CASSPVGTPNTGELFF
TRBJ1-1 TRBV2 CASSGQGGRGTEAFF
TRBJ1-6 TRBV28 CASSPPTEGWFTLHF
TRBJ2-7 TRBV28 CASSSTSSYEQYF
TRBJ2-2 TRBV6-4 CASSEVADTGELFF
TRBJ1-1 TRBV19 CASSMMGMNTEAFF
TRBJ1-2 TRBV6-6 CASSYSWKGDYGYTF
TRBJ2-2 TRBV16 CASSQSRPSGELFF
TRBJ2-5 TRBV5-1 CASSLASTAQETQYF
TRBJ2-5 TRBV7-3 CASSLDGSPQETQYF
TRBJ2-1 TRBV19 CASSLAGGIPYSYNEQFF
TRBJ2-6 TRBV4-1 CASSQGGARSGANVLTF
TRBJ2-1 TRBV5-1 CASSGSTGANINEQFF
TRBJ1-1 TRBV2 CASSEFDRMNTEAFF
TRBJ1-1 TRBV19 CASSIQGSDTEAFF
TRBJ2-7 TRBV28 CASRVEGIYEQYF
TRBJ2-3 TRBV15 CATSREDRTTDTQYF
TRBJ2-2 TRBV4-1 CASSQEIVYRKRADTGELFF
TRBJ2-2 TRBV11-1 CASSRLPPGELFF
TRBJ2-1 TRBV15 CATSRDLSSNEQFF
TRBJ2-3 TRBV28 CASSLVGADTQYF
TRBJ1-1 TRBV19 CASSKPRTGEAFF
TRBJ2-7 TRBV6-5 CASSYATQGALEQYF
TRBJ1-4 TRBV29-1 CSATGSGNEKLFF
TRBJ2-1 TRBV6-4 CASSDSGGDYNEQFF
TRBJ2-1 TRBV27 CASSHQTINEQFF
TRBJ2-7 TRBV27 CASSLAAGLTDYEQYF